This T cell receptor (beta chain) was identified in a study of CD8 T cells in ankylosing spondylitis (dated by TCRdb to about 2017). Concerning the study at large: The study set out to find disease-linked TCR variants by profiling T cell receptor beta repertoires in ankylosing spondylitis patients and healthy donors. In total, the full study cohort was made up of roughly 100 healthy donors and approximately 27 ankylosing spondylitis patients. Peripheral blood was sampled, and synovial fluid was also collected from ankylosing spondylitis patients.

Findings and caveats that apply to the study as a whole: Some of the motif variants had been reported before in the synovial fluid and blood of reactive arthritis patients, a finding that suggests common disease-initiation mechanisms. Blood from ankylosing spondylitis patients appeared to be characterized by a TCR beta motif made up of under ten highly homologous amino acid variants. In peripheral blood, the disease-linked clones were found at relatively low frequencies and had a CD8+ phenotype. According to the report, matched synovial fluid samples from ankylosing spondylitis patients were significantly enriched for the disease-linked clones.

The cysteine opens and the phenylalanine closes a CDR3 of 12 amino acids. The only DNA kept is the CDR3, 36 bases in frame from the first base. The germline V gene (reference sequence) supplies CDR1 DFQATT and CDR2 SNEGSKA. V is pruned by 4 bases and J by 12 bases, leaving 9 bases of the junction without a gene match. This clonotype was seen a handful of times. Its antigen is unknown. No much larger clone is present one base from it, and per-base qualities are unavailable. Instrument on record: Illumina HiSeq 2500. Quantitative 5'-RACE with molecular barcodes was used to prepare TCR beta libraries. The study's processing was this. A new computational method based on a probabilistic model of VDJ rearrangement was used to identify disease-linked TCR variants. Using fastp at Q25 and MiXCR, TCRdb reprocessed the public reads and kept productive beta chains. Rows with one shared CDR3 protein collapse into an entry with the most common genes and DNA. TCRdb, rather than the study authors, made the V and J calls. The sample has about 170,000 distinct CDR3 sequences on record, about 17% of them singletons. The top ten clones comprise approximately 7.8% of the sample.

In this chain, TRBV20-1 is recombined with TRBJ2-7; a stretch of 10 junction bases matches TRBD2. Sequenced sample: blood, either unsorted or a sorted T cell fraction (not recorded which). The TCR comes from a male donor with ankylosing spondylitis or in good health (not recorded which). The sequenced DNA: TGCAGTGCTATGGTAGCAGCGGGAGGGATGTACTTC. The translation is CSAMVAAGGMYF.